One T cell receptor beta chain is described in this entry. Its antigen is unidentified. The entry originates in a study of T cells in Graves' hyperthyroidism and ophthalmopathy. Broader study findings: Ophthalmopathy was distinguished from stable hyperthyroidism by 13 V-J signatures.

CDR3 size: 15 residues. V was clipped by 0 bases and J by 6 bases; unmatched bases: 5. Germline V gives CDR1 SGHRS, CDR2 YFSETQ. Amplification of TCR beta CDR3 regions was performed using RNA transcripts as template. HTBI primers were used for first-round RT-PCR of the TCR CDR3. TCRdb called the multiplex PCR reads again in MiXCR, with one record for every CDR3 protein. The table has about half a million distinct CDR3 sequences, around a fifth seen once. Disease duration was under 3 months in the ophthalmopathy patients, who also had a Clinical Activity Score of at least 3 and a NOSPECS grade of at least 4.

The sample taken for sequencing was blood. The chain uses TRBV5-1 and TRBJ1-5, with TRBD1 identical over 8 bases. The receptor was isolated from a woman in her seventies with Graves' ophthalmopathy. The CDR3 bases are TGCGCCAGCAGCTTGGACGGACAGGGCCTTCAGCCCCAGCATTTT. Translating it yields CASSLDGQGLQPQHF.